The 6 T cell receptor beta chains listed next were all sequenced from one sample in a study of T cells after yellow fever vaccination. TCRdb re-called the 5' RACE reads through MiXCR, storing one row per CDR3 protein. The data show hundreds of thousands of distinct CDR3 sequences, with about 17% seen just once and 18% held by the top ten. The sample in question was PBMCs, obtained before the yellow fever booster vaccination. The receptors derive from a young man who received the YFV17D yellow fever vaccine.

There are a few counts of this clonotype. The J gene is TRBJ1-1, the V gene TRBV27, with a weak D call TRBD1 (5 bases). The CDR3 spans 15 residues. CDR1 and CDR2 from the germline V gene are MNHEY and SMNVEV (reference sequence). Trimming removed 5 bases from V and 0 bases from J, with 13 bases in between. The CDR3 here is CASSPDRTLNTEAFF. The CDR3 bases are TGTGCCAGCAGTCCAGACAGAACTTTGAACACTGAAGCTTTCTTT.

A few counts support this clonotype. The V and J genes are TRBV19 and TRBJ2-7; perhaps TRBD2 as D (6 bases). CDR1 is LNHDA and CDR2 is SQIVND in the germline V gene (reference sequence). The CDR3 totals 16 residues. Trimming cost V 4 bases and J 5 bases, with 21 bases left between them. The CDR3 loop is CASSTAQVRGFHEQYF. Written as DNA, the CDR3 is TGTGCCAGTAGTACCGCCCAGGTTCGGGGGTTCCACGAGCAGTACTTC. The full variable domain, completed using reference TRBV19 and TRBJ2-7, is DGGITQSPKYLFRKEGQNVTLSCEQNLNHDAMYWYRQDPGQGLRLIYYSQIVNDFQKGDIAEGYSVSREKKESFPLTVTSAQKNPTAFYLCASSTAQVRGFHEQYFGPGTRLTVT.

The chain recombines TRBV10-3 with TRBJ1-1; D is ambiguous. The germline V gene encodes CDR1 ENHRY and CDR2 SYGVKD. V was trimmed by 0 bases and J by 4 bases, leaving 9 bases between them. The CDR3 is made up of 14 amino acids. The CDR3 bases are TGTGCCATCAGTGAGTCAGGGCAAATCACTGAAGCTTTCTTT. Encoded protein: CAISESGQITEAFF.

The CDR3 is CASSGGRSVETQYF. In DNA, the CDR3 is TGTGCCAGCAGCGGGGGACGGTCTGTTGAGACCCAGTACTTC. The chain couples TRBV7-6 to TRBJ2-5, with D perhaps given as TRBD1 or TRBD2 (5 bases each). From germline, CDR1 is SGHVS and CDR2 FNYEAQ. This CDR3 has 14 amino acids. The germline V and J ends were trimmed by 5 bases and 5 bases, with 15 bases remaining between them.

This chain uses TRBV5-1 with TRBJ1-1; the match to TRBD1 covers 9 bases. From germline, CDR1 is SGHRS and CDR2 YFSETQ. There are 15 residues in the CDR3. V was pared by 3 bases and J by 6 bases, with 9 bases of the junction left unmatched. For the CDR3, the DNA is TGCGCCAGCAGCTGGACCCGGGACAGGGATGCTGAAGCTTTCTTT. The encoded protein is CASSWTRDRDAEAFF.

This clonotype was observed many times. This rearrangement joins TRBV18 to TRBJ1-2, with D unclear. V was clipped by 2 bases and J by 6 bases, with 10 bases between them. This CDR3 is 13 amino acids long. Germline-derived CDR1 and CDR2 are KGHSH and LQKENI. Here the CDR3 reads CASSPDGLDGYTF. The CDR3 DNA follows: TGTGCCAGCTCACCAGACGGGCTGGATGGCTACACCTTC. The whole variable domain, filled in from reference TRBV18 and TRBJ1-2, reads NAGVMQNPRHLVRRRGQEARLRCSPMKGHSHVYWYRQLPEEGLKFMVYLQKENIIDESGMPKERFSAEFPKEGPSILRIQQVVRGDSAAYFCASSPDGLDGYTFGSGTRLTVV.